These 22 T cell receptor beta chains originate from one sample sequenced in a study of T cell repertoires in ileal Crohn's disease. Time point indicated: inflamed ileum from the surgical specimen. Assay: immunoSEQ multiplex PCR; the TCRdb copy retains only in-frame clones and omits some. The sample records several thousand clones, 85% being singletons. The sample consisted of ileal tissue. The receptors derive from an adult with Crohn's disease.

V is TRBV14 and J is TRBJ1-3, with TRBD1 identical over 7 bases. The CDR3 has 13 residues. Germline V lookup: CDR1 SGHDN, CDR2 FVKESK. V shed 6 bases and J 4 bases; nucleotides not matched to a gene: 3. In nucleotides, the CDR3 is TGTGCCAGCAGTACAGGGGAAGGAAACACCATATATTTT. Translation: CASSTGEGNTIYF.

CDR3 DNA sequence: TGTGCCAGCAGCCTAACGGGGTTCGGGGATACGCAGTATTTT. Residues: CASSLTGFGDTQYF. V and J are TRBV7-2 and TRBJ2-3; the D gene is possibly TRBD2 (5 bases). The CDR3 length is 14 residues. V was trimmed by 5 bases and J by 6 bases, leaving 15 bases between them. The germline V gene encodes CDR1 SGHTA and CDR2 FQGNSA.

The DNA of the CDR3 is TGTGCCAGCACCATACAGGGGTCCCACGAGCAGTACTTC. It translates to CASTIQGSHEQYF. The chain links TRBV6-6 to TRBJ2-7; 7 bases align to TRBD1. The CDR3 has 13 amino acids. J was trimmed by 5 bases and V by 7 bases; bases with no gene match: 8. The germline gives CDR1 MNHNY, CDR2 SVGAGI (reference sequence).

This clone showed up just a few times. This rearrangement joins TRBV28 to TRBJ1-2; maybe TRBD1 (5 bases). Germline CDR1 and CDR2: MDHEN and SYDVKM. The V end lost 9 bases, the J end lost 4 bases, and 15 bases lay between the germline ends. The CDR3 loop spans 13 amino acids. CDR3 in amino acids: CASWKDRPYGYTF. CDR3 coding DNA: TGTGCCAGTTGGAAAGACAGACCCTATGGCTACACCTTC.

The chain is built from TRBV5-4 and TRBJ2-1; 8 bases are shared with TRBD1. This CDR3 is built from 13 residues. With V trimmed by 1 base and J by 7 bases, 1 base remained unmatched. Germline CDR1 is SGHNT and CDR2 is YYREEE (reference sequence). The CDR3, as DNA: TGTGCCAGCAGCTTGACAGGGGGGAATGAGCAGTTCTTC. It specifies CASSLTGGNEQFF.

This chain joins TRBV5-6 and TRBJ1-2; TRBD1 aligns across 7 bases. The length of the CDR3 is 14 residues. Germline V CDR1 and CDR2: SGHDT, YYEEEE. Trimming cost V 4 bases and J 5 bases; bases outside gene matches: 8. The CDR3 loop reads CASSPSTGLYGYTF. The CDR3 nucleotides are TGTGCCAGCAGCCCATCGACAGGGTTATATGGCTACACCTTC.

The chain is built from TRBV5-1 and TRBJ1-1; the D gene is possibly TRBD1 (6 bases). The germline gives CDR1 SGHRS, CDR2 YFSETQ. There are 15 residues in the CDR3. Trimming took off 4 bases at V and 4 bases at J, with 17 bases between the two ends. The CDR3 DNA follows: TGCGCCAGCAGCACCTTACAGGGACTTGGCACTGAAGCTTTCTTT. It translates to CASSTLQGLGTEAFF.

V usage is TRBV7-8 and J usage is TRBJ1-2, with D uncertain. Trimming took off 5 bases at V and 8 bases at J, with 18 bases between the two ends. From germline, CDR1 is SGHVS and CDR2 FQNEAQ. CDR3 length: 14 residues. The DNA of the CDR3 is TGTGCCAGCAGCGCGGACGCCCCGCGGCGGGGCTACACCTTC. Its translation: CASSADAPRRGYTF.

V usage is TRBV9 and J usage is TRBJ2-1; unclear D gene. The CDR3 contains 14 residues. The germline V gene encodes CDR1 SGDLS and CDR2 YYNGEE. V was pared by 4 bases and J by 7 bases, with 15 bases between. CDR3 in amino acids: CASSPQPSGNEQFF. The CDR3 DNA is TGTGCCAGCAGCCCTCAACCGTCCGGGAATGAGCAGTTCTTC. The full variable domain, rest sourced from reference TRBV9 and TRBJ2-1, is DSGVTQTPKHLITATGQRVTLRCSPRSGDLSVYWYQQSLDQGLQFLIQYYNGEERAKGNILERFSAQQFPDLHSELNLSSLELGDSALYFCASSPQPSGNEQFFGPGTRLTVL.

The sample holds a few counts of this clone. The chain is built from TRBV27 and TRBJ1-1, with D unresolved. Trimming removed 3 bases from V and 1 base from J, with 9 bases in between. CDR3 size: 14 residues. The germline V gene has CDR1 MNHEY and CDR2 SMNVEV (reference sequence). The CDR3 sequence: CASSFGQRNTEAFF. The CDR3 DNA reads TGTGCCAGCAGTTTCGGGCAGAGGAACACTGAAGCTTTCTTT.

The chain joins TRBV28 to TRBJ1-5; D not certain. V was trimmed by 4 bases and J by 2 bases, leaving 9 bases between them. The CDR3 contains 14 residues. Per germline, CDR1 MDHEN and CDR2 SYDVKM. The CDR3, as DNA: TGTGCCAGCAGTTCCGGAAGCGGCAATCAGCCCCAGCATTTT. It translates to CASSSGSGNQPQHF.

V usage is TRBV5-4 and J usage is TRBJ1-1; the D is unclear. The CDR3 has 13 residues. Trimming cost V 0 bases and J 11 bases, with 14 bases left between them. The germline CDR1 and CDR2 sequences are SGHNT and YYREEE (reference sequence). The CDR3 nucleotides read TGTGCCAGCAGCTTGGACCCAGGCCGCGAGGCTTTCTTT. Residues: CASSLDPGREAFF.

The chain is built from TRBV1 and TRBJ1-2; the D call TRBD1 from the table was never checked on the DNA. TRBV1 corresponds to a pseudogene. This CDR3 contains 16 residues. The CDR3 DNA reads as TGCACCAGCAGCCAAGATCGACACAGGGGTGGATATGGCTACACCTTC. Translation: CTSSQDRHRGGYGYTF.

The count of this clone is one. The chain has TRBV28 and TRBJ1-5, with a tentative D call TRBD1 (5 bases). V lost 7 bases to trimming and J lost 6 bases, with 19 bases between them. Germline V gene sequence: CDR1 MDHEN, CDR2 SYDVKM. The CDR3 has 15 residues. Here the CDR3 DNA reads TGTGCCAGCACCCCAGGGCAAGAGGTTAGTCAGCCCCAGCATTTT. This sequence encodes CASTPGQEVSQPQHF.

This clone was detected only a few times. V is TRBV5-4 and J is TRBJ1-5, with 7 bases aligning to TRBD1. V lost 0 bases and J lost 11; bases outside the gene matches: 8. Per the germline V gene, CDR1 is SGHNT and CDR2 is YYREEE (reference sequence). This CDR3 contains 14 residues. This CDR3 reads CASSLDRGGSAQHF. The CDR3 DNA sequence: TGTGCCAGCAGCTTGGACAGGGGTGGTTCAGCCCAGCATTTT.

Here the CDR3 DNA reads TGTGCCAGCAGCTTACTTGCAGACTCCTACGAGCAGTACTTC. Residues: CASSLLADSYEQYF. The chain links TRBV7-9 to TRBJ2-7; D not resolved. Germline values: CDR1 SEHNR, CDR2 FQNEAQ (reference sequence). The CDR3 covers 14 residues. Trimming shortened V by 2 bases and J by 0 bases, and 8 bases separated the two germline ends. Looking up the rest from reference TRBV7-9 and TRBJ2-7 gives the full variable domain: DTGVSQNPRHKITKRGQNVTFRCDPISEHNRLYWYRQTLGQGPEFLTYFQNEAQLEKSRLLSDRFSAERPKGSFSTLEIQRTEQGDSAMYLCASSLLADSYEQYFGPGTRLTVT.

V usage is TRBV4-1 and J usage is TRBJ1-4; no clear D. CDR3 length: 14 residues. V shed 1 base and J shed 7 bases, with 10 bases lying between them. The germline CDR1 and CDR2 sequences are MGHRA and YSYEKL. The CDR3 loop is CASSQAPATEKLFF. In DNA form, the CDR3 reads TGCGCCAGCAGCCAAGCCCCTGCGACTGAAAAACTGTTTTTT.

This clone was picked up one time. The genes are TRBV10-3 and TRBJ2-7; maybe TRBD2 (5 bases). CDR1 and CDR2 (germline): ENHRY, SYGVKD. This CDR3 region has 13 residues. The V end lost 6 bases, the J end lost 5 bases, and 14 bases lay between the germline ends. CDR3 DNA: TGTGCCATCAGCCGCGGCCCGCGGGACGAGCAGTACTTC. It specifies CAISRGPRDEQYF.

The rearrangement uses TRBV25-1 and TRBJ1-1; 7 bases fit TRBD1. Per the germline V gene, CDR1 is MGHDK and CDR2 is SYGVNS. V lost 4 bases to trimming and J lost 5 bases; unmatched junction nucleotides: 7. The CDR3 is 14 amino acids. This chain's CDR3 is CASSGGGAGTEAFF. The CDR3 DNA follows: TGTGCCAGCAGTGGAGGGGGCGCGGGGACTGAAGCTTTCTTT.

The chain combines TRBV28 with TRBJ1-5; tentative D call: TRBD1 (6 bases). CDR3 size: 14 residues. Germline assignment: CDR1 MDHEN and CDR2 SYDVKM. Trimming took off 6 bases at V and 12 bases at J, with 21 bases between the two ends. This CDR3 reads CASRLSIDRLYQHF. CDR3 coding DNA: TGTGCCAGCAGACTCAGTATCGACAGGTTGTACCAGCATTTT.

The J gene is TRBJ2-1, the V gene TRBV14; 7 bases line up with TRBD1. V lost 4 bases to trimming and J lost 8 bases; unmatched junction nucleotides: 8. The length of the CDR3 is 14 residues. Germline V CDR1 and CDR2: SGHDN, FVKESK. In DNA, the CDR3 is TGTGCCAGCAGCCCACGGGACAGCAGAGATGAGCAGTTCTTC. Amino acid sequence: CASSPRDSRDEQFF.

V is TRBV6-1 and J is TRBJ2-1; D remains unclear. V was shortened by 1 base and J by 0 bases, with 7 bases between the two germline ends. The CDR3 sequence is 15 residues long. Germline assignment: CDR1 MNHNS and CDR2 SASEGT. The CDR3 loop is CASSEGPSSYNEQFF. The CDR3 nucleotides read TGTGCCAGCAGTGAAGGGCCTAGCTCCTACAATGAGCAGTTCTTC.